Below, 30 T cell receptor beta chains from the same sample are listed, as sequenced in a study of blood T cell repertoires in COVID-19. The table came from immunoSEQ multiplex PCR; TCRdb's copy has only in-frame clones and leaves some out. Of about 280,000 clones listed, roughly 90% are singletons. The sequencing input was PBMCs or T cells enriched from blood (not recorded which). These TCRs come from a man aged 40-55 years who had been exposed to COVID-19.

This clone was picked up a small number of times. V gene TRBV11-2 combines with J gene TRBJ1-4; TRBD1 matches 10 bases. Germline CDR1 SGHAT, CDR2 FQNNGV. The CDR3 sequence is 16 residues long. Trimming at V came to 5 bases and at J to 6 bases, leaving 9 bases not matched to a gene. As DNA, the CDR3 is TGTGCCAGCAGCCCCTGGACAGGGGGGTTCGATGAAAAACTGTTTTTT. It codes for CASSPWTGGFDEKLFF.

J is TRBJ1-4 and V is TRBV5-6; weak D call: TRBD1 (6 bases). The CDR3 contains 14 residues. CDR1 is SGHDT and CDR2 is YYEEEE in the germline V gene. Trimming cost V 3 bases and J 8 bases, with 14 bases left between them. In nucleotides, the CDR3 is TGTGCCAGCAGCTCTATAACAGGGTGGGAAAAACTGTTTTTT. It specifies CASSSITGWEKLFF.

The chain is built from TRBV7-9 and TRBJ2-1; 11 positions match TRBD2. CDR1 and CDR2 from the germline V gene are SEHNR and FQNEAQ (reference sequence). The V gene end was trimmed by 6 bases and the J gene end by 7 bases; junction bases not matched to a gene: 8. The CDR3 spans 15 residues. CDR3 nucleotide sequence: TGTGCCAGCAGGCAGCCGGGACTAGCGGTAAATGAGCAGTTCTTC. Translating it yields CASRQPGLAVNEQFF.

This chain uses TRBV4-1 with TRBJ1-2, with D perhaps matching TRBD1 (5 bases). Germline-derived CDR1 and CDR2 are MGHRA and YSYEKL. The CDR3 length is 15 residues. V lost 0 bases to trimming and J lost 1 base, with 9 bases between them. CDR3 residues: CASSQDGTFNYGYTF. The CDR3 region has the DNA TGCGCCAGCAGCCAAGACGGGACTTTTAACTATGGCTACACCTTC.

This chain joins TRBV13 and TRBJ2-5, with 7 bases fitting TRBD2. Germline-derived CDR1 and CDR2 are PRHDT and FYEKMQ (reference sequence). This CDR3 comprises 16 residues. Trimming cost V 4 bases and J 3 bases; bases outside gene matches: 11. CDR3 bases: TGTGCCAGCAGCTCCGGTACCGGGACTAACAAAGAGACCCAGTACTTC. This translates into CASSSGTGTNKETQYF.

This chain joins TRBV15 and TRBJ2-3; 8 bases are shared with TRBD1. The germline gives CDR1 LNHNV, CDR2 YYDKDF (reference sequence). V dropped 1 base and J dropped 4; count of bases not matched to a gene: 7. CDR3 size: 16 residues. CDR3 region: CATSRVLGQGPDTQYF. CDR3 DNA: TGTGCCACCAGCAGAGTTCTAGGACAGGGACCAGATACGCAGTATTTT.

The rearrangement uses TRBV9 and TRBJ1-5; D is perhaps TRBD1 (6 bases). CDR1 and CDR2 from the germline V gene are SGDLS and YYNGEE. The V end lost 7 bases, the J end lost 7 bases, and 21 bases lay between the germline ends. The CDR3 length is 15 residues. The CDR3 reads CASAPGGQPGQPQHF. The CDR3 nucleotides are TGTGCCAGCGCGCCGGGGGGGCAACCTGGCCAGCCCCAGCATTTT.

The genes are TRBV5-1 and TRBJ1-1; TRBD1 matches at 8 bases. V dropped 3 bases and J dropped 6; count of bases not matched to a gene: 10. CDR1 is SGHRS and CDR2 is YFSETQ in the germline V gene. The CDR3 contains 15 residues. The CDR3 nucleotides are TGCGCCAGCAGCTCGCTATTAACAGGGGGGGCTGAAGCTTTCTTT. This translates into CASSSLLTGGAEAFF.

This sequence joins TRBV5-1 and TRBJ2-5, with 8 nucleotides matching TRBD1. V trimming: 7 bases; J trimming: 7 bases; junction bases outside the gene matches: 9. Germline CDR1 and CDR2: SGHRS and YFSETQ. The CDR3 totals 13 residues. CDR3 bases: TGCGCCAGCGGGGCAGGGGGCGTCGGGACCCAGTACTTC. Translation gives CASGAGGVGTQYF. The full variable domain, completed using reference TRBV5-1 and TRBJ2-5, is KAGVTQTPRYLIKTRGQQVTLSCSPISGHRSVSWYQQTPGQGLQFLFEYFSETQRNKGNFPGRFSGRQFSNSRSEMNVSTLELGDSALYLCASGAGGVGTQYFGPGTRLLVL.

This chain uses TRBV28 with TRBJ2-1, with TRBD1 identical over 7 bases. This CDR3 region has 19 residues. V lost 6 bases to trimming and J lost 11 bases; unmatched junction nucleotides: 28. In germline, CDR1 is MDHEN, CDR2 SYDVKM. This chain's CDR3 is CASRTMDRPLAIPVQKQFF. The CDR3 DNA is TGTGCCAGCAGGACCATGGACAGGCCCCTAGCCATACCCGTCCAAAAGCAGTTCTTC.

The chain has TRBV19 and TRBJ1-2, with D possibly TRBD1 on 5 matching bases. Germline V lookup: CDR1 LNHDA, CDR2 SQIVND (reference sequence). Deletions cut 5 bases from V and 8 bases from J, with 12 bases between. This CDR3 is 12 amino acids long. The CDR3 DNA is TGTGCCAGTAGTGTAGCCAGGGAAGGCTACACCTTC. It specifies CASSVAREGYTF. The variable domain in full, with the rest retrieved from reference TRBV19 and TRBJ1-2, is DGGITQSPKYLFRKEGQNVTLSCEQNLNHDAMYWYRQDPGQGLRLIYYSQIVNDFQKGDIAEGYSVSREKKESFPLTVTSAQKNPTAFYLCASSVAREGYTFGSGTRLTVV.

This clone was detected only a few times. The rearrangement uses TRBV6-2 or TRBV6-3 and TRBJ2-5, with TRBD2 matching over 9 bases. The V segment lost 6 bases and the J segment 4 bases; nucleotides outside the gene matches: 3. Germline CDR1 reads MNHEY; CDR2 reads SVGEGT. The CDR3 covers 13 residues. The CDR3 is CASSIAGVETQYF. The DNA for the CDR3 is TGTGCCAGCAGCATAGCGGGAGTAGAGACCCAGTACTTC.

Details on this clone: Other DNA sequences within the sample encode an identical CDR3. The genes are TRBV7-9 and TRBJ2-1, with 12 bases that match TRBD2. The CDR3 has 15 residues. CDR1 SEHNR and CDR2 FQNEAQ come from the germline V gene (reference sequence). The V and J ends lost 1 base and 7 bases, in that order; junction bases with no gene match: 2. The CDR3 DNA is TGTGCCAGCAGCTTAGTCCTAGCGGGAGGGAATGAGCAGTTCTTC. Its protein is CASSLVLAGGNEQFF.

The chain couples TRBV7-6 to TRBJ1-4; D may be TRBD1 (5 bases). Trimming left V 6 bases short and J 6 bases short, with 11 bases between. The CDR3 totals 13 residues. Germline CDR1 SGHVS, CDR2 FNYEAQ. The CDR3 DNA sequence: TGTGCCAGCAGGGGGCTGAGTTATGAAAAACTGTTTTTT. Protein: CASRGLSYEKLFF.

The chain uses TRBV5-6 and TRBJ1-1; D uncertain. Trimming removed 4 bases from V and 7 bases from J, with 14 bases in between. Germline V gene sequence: CDR1 SGHDT, CDR2 YYEEEE. This CDR3 comprises 13 residues. CDR3 bases: TGTGCCAGCAGCCCCGCCGCACCCGGTGAAGCTTTCTTT. Amino acids: CASSPAAPGEAFF. The whole variable domain, remainder taken from reference TRBV5-6 and TRBJ1-1, is DAGVTQSPTHLIKTRGQQVTLRCSPKSGHDTVSWYQQALGQGPQFIFQYYEEEERQRGNFPDRFSGHQFPNYSSELNVNALLLGDSALYLCASSPAAPGEAFFGQGTRLTVV.

The chain carries TRBV16 and TRBJ1-1; TRBD1 is a possible D gene (6 bases). Germline V gives CDR1 KGHSY, CDR2 FQNENV. V lost 4 bases, J lost 3 bases, and 9 bases lay in between. The CDR3 contains 13 residues. In DNA, the CDR3 is TGTGCCAGCAGCCCGAGGGGGTACACTGAAGCTTTCTTT. It encodes CASSPRGYTEAFF.

The gene calls are TRBV18 and TRBJ1-2, with TRBD1 matching 7 bases. CDR3 length: 15 amino acids. Trimming cost V 2 bases and J 8 bases; bases outside gene matches: 11. Germline V gene data show CDR1 as KGHSH and CDR2 as LQKENI. CDR3 amino acids: CASSPGRSTGVGYTF. The CDR3 region has the DNA TGTGCCAGCTCACCAGGCCGTTCAACAGGGGTGGGCTACACCTTC.

The J gene is TRBJ2-1, the V gene TRBV18; D remains unclear. CDR1 KGHSH and CDR2 LQKENI come from the germline V gene. The V end was cut by 3 bases, the J end by 7 bases, with 19 bases between. The CDR3 spans 16 residues. CDR3 bases: TGTGCCAGCTCACCTATTCCAGGCTTCGATGGAAATGAGCAGTTCTTC. The encoded protein is CASSPIPGFDGNEQFF.

This rearrangement joins TRBV14 to TRBJ2-3; 8 positions agree with TRBD2. The V and J ends lost 4 bases and 0 bases, in that order; junction bases with no gene match: 6. Germline CDR1 reads SGHDN; CDR2 reads FVKESK. The CDR3 has 16 residues. The DNA for the CDR3 is TGTGCCAGCAGCCCCCTGGGACTAGTAAGCACAGATACGCAGTATTTT. Amino acids: CASSPLGLVSTDTQYF. The entire variable domain, with the rest obtained from reference TRBV14 and TRBJ2-3, is as follows: EAGVTQFPSHSVIEKGQTVTLRCDPISGHDNLYWYRRVMGKEIKFLLHFVKESKQDESGMPNNRFLAERTGGTYSTLKVQPAELEDSGVYFCASSPLGLVSTDTQYFGPGTRLTVL.

The chain carries TRBV7-6 and TRBJ2-5; D possibly corresponds to TRBD1 (6 bases). This CDR3 contains 15 residues. Trimming cost V 5 bases and J 5 bases, with 18 bases left between them. Germline assignment: CDR1 SGHVS and CDR2 FNYEAQ. The CDR3 reads CASSLYQGQGETQYF. The DNA of the CDR3 is TGTGCCAGCAGCCTGTACCAGGGGCAGGGGGAGACCCAGTACTTC.

The J gene is TRBJ2-7, the V gene TRBV4-1; the D gene is possibly TRBD2 (6 bases). CDR1 is MGHRA and CDR2 is YSYEKL in the germline V gene. V dropped 4 bases and J dropped 3 bases, with 10 bases sitting between them. The CDR3 totals 13 residues. CDR3 in DNA: TGCGCCAGCAGCCTCGGGGGAAACTACGAGCAGTACTTC. This codes for CASSLGGNYEQYF.

This clone came up a few times. J is TRBJ1-3 and V is TRBV7-4; TRBD1 agrees at 12 bases. The CDR3 runs to 17 residues. From germline, CDR1 is SGHVT and CDR2 SQSDAQ. With V trimmed by 5 bases and J by 3 bases, 8 bases remained unmatched. The CDR3 sequence is CASSIPGQGAYGNTIYF. Written as DNA, the CDR3 is TGTGCCAGCAGCATTCCGGGACAGGGGGCTTATGGAAACACCATATATTTT.

This sequence joins TRBV19 and TRBJ1-1; a weak D match, TRBD1 (5 bases). Germline CDR1 is LNHDA and CDR2 is SQIVND (reference sequence). V dropped 3 bases and J dropped 4 bases, with 12 bases sitting between them. CDR3 length: 14 amino acids. CDR3 sequence (DNA): TGTGCCAGTAGTATCTTGGGGGGACGCACTGAAGCTTTCTTT. Its translation is CASSILGGRTEAFF.

This chain uses TRBV19 with TRBJ1-1; D unresolved. CDR1 and CDR2 from the germline V gene are LNHDA and SQIVND (reference sequence). The CDR3 consists of 13 residues. Trimming took off 1 base at V and 6 bases at J, with 9 bases between the two ends. CDR3 DNA: TGTGCCAGTAGTATAGCTATGGCGGCTGAAGCTTTCTTT. This translates into CASSIAMAAEAFF.

The V gene is TRBV19, the J gene TRBJ1-1, with 10 bases lining up with TRBD1. The junction had 4 bases not matched to a gene; V was cut back by 4 bases and J by 8 bases. CDR1 is LNHDA, CDR2 SQIVND, per germline (reference sequence). The CDR3 length is 13 residues. The CDR3 protein is CASSTTGGDEAFF. Here the CDR3 DNA reads TGTGCCAGTAGTACGACAGGGGGCGACGAAGCTTTCTTT.

J is TRBJ1-1 and V is TRBV18; the D gene is possibly TRBD1 (5 bases). The germline V gene has CDR1 KGHSH and CDR2 LQKENI. V dropped 0 bases and J dropped 4 bases, with 12 bases sitting between them. The CDR3 has 15 amino acids. The CDR3 loop is CASSPPGRGGTEAFF. Here the CDR3 DNA reads TGTGCCAGCTCACCACCCGGGCGGGGGGGCACTGAAGCTTTCTTT.

The rearrangement uses TRBV7-9 and TRBJ2-3; TRBD2 might be the D (5 bases). The V end lost 7 bases, the J end lost 4 bases, and 9 bases lay between the germline ends. This CDR3 has 12 residues. In germline, CDR1 is SEHNR, CDR2 FQNEAQ (reference sequence). The DNA of the CDR3 is TGTGCCAGCATGAGGGCGGCAGATACGCAGTATTTT. It specifies CASMRAADTQYF. The complete variable domain, with remaining parts taken from reference TRBV7-9 and TRBJ2-3, reads DTGVSQNPRHKITKRGQNVTFRCDPISEHNRLYWYRQTLGQGPEFLTYFQNEAQLEKSRLLSDRFSAERPKGSFSTLEIQRTEQGDSAMYLCASMRAADTQYFGPGTRLTVL.

This sequence joins TRBV6-2 or TRBV6-3 and TRBJ2-1, with 7 bases aligning to TRBD1. With V trimmed by 4 bases and J by 6 bases, 12 bases remained unmatched. The CDR3 length is 16 residues. CDR1 is MNHEY and CDR2 is SVGEGT in the germline V gene. The CDR3 bases are TGTGCCAGCAGTTCTCTAAGAGGACAGGTAACCAATGAGCAGTTCTTC. Translation: CASSSLRGQVTNEQFF.

The chain employs TRBV27 and TRBJ2-5, with TRBD1 matching over 9 bases. This CDR3 comprises 16 residues. With V trimmed by 4 bases and J by 4 bases, 10 bases remained unmatched. The V gene's germline CDR1 is MNHEY and CDR2 SMNVEV (reference sequence). In DNA, the CDR3 is TGTGCCAGCAGTTCCAGGACAGGGGCAAGAGGAGAGACCCAGTACTTC. Translating gives CASSSRTGARGETQYF.

This rearrangement joins TRBV28 to TRBJ1-1; 9 bases match TRBD1. Trimming took 5 bases from V and 3 from J; bases not matched to a gene: 4. The CDR3 has 14 amino acids. Germline-derived CDR1 and CDR2 are MDHEN and SYDVKM. This CDR3 reads CASSEQGAYTEAFF. For the CDR3, the DNA is TGTGCCAGCAGTGAACAGGGGGCGTACACTGAAGCTTTCTTT.